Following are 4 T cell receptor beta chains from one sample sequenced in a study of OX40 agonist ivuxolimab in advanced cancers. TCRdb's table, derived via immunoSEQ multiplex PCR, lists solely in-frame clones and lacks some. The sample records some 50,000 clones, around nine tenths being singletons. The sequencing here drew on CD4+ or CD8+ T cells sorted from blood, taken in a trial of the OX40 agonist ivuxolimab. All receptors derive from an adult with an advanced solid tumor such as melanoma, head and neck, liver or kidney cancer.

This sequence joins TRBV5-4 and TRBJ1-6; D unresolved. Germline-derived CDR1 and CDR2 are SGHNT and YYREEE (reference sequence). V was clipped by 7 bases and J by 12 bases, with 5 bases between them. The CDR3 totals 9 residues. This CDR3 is CASHLPLHF. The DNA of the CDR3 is TGTGCCAGCCACTTACCCCTCCACTTT. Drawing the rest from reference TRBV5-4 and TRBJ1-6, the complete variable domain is ETGVTQSPTHLIKTRGQQVTLRCSSQSGHNTVSWYQQALGQGPQFIFQYYREEENGRGNFPPRFSGLQFPNYSSELNVNALELDDSALYLCASHLPLHFGNGTRLTVT.

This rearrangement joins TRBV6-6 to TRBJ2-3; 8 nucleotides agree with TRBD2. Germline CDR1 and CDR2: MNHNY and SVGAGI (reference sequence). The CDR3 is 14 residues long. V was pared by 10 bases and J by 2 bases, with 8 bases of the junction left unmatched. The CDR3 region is CAIGRRGATDTQYF. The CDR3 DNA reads TGTGCCATCGGTCGGCGGGGGGCCACAGATACGCAGTATTTT.

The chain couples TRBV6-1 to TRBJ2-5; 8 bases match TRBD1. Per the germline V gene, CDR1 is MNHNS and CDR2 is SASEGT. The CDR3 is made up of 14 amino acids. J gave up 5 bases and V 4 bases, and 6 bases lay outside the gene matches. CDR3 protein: CASSVGQGYETQYF. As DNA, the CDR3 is TGTGCCAGCAGTGTTGGACAGGGTTACGAGACCCAGTACTTC.

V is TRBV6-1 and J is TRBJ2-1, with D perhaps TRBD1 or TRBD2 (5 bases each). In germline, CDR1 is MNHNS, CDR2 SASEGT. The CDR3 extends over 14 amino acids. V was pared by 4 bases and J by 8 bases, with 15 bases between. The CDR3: CASSAPAGGYEQFF. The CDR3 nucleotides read TGTGCCAGCAGTGCGCCGGCTGGGGGTTATGAGCAGTTCTTC.